The 32 T cell receptor beta chains below come from one sample, sequenced in a study of T-cell reconstitution after alpha-beta-depleted transplantation in children. Preparation of the TCRbeta library involved a method that used unique molecular identifiers. TCRdb reanalysed the PCR reads using MiXCR and keeps one entry per CDR3 protein. The sample includes about 190,000 distinct CDR3 sequences, 8.5% to 14% of them seen just once. The starting material was PBMCs, obtained before TCRalphabeta/CD19-depleted stem cell transplant. These receptors were obtained from a boy aged 2-9 years with acute myeloid leukemia, due to receive a stem cell transplant.

For the CDR3, the DNA is TGTGCCAGCAGCTTAGGTCTAGCGGGGCGGGACTCCTACAATGAGCAGTTCTTC. This sequence encodes CASSLGLAGRDSYNEQFF. The rearrangement uses TRBV7-6 and TRBJ2-1; 9 nucleotides match TRBD2. This CDR3 has 18 residues. Germline CDR1 is SGHVS and CDR2 is FNYEAQ. V lost 1 base to trimming and J lost 0 bases; unmatched junction nucleotides: 7.

This clonotype was seen at least ten times. The rearrangement links TRBV5-1 to TRBJ1-1; D not certain. V lost 4 bases to trimming and J lost 2 bases, with 9 bases between them. CDR3 length: 13 amino acids. Germline CDR1 and CDR2: SGHRS and YFSETQ. In DNA form, the CDR3 reads TGCGCCAGCAGCCCGAGACCTAACACTGAAGCTTTCTTT. This encodes CASSPRPNTEAFF.

The sample holds many counts of this clonotype. The V call is TRBV12-3 or TRBV12-4, the J call TRBJ1-5, with D uncertain. This CDR3 has 15 residues. Trimming cost V 8 bases and J 4 bases, with 18 bases left between them. The CDR3 spells CASLIGGGRNQPQHF. CDR3 DNA: TGTGCCAGCCTCATCGGAGGCGGAAGAAATCAGCCCCAGCATTTT.

In its sample, this clonotype was seen many times. CDR3 DNA: TGTGCCAGCAGCTTAGAGGACAGAGACAGGGAGGACGCGGAGACCCAGTACTTC. Translated: CASSLEDRDREDAETQYF. The V gene is TRBV11-1, the J gene TRBJ2-5; possibly TRBD1 for D (7 bases). CDR3 length equals 18 residues. V was pared by 1 base and J by 5 bases, with 23 bases between. Germline V gives CDR1 SGHAT, CDR2 FQDESV (reference sequence).

This clonotype was counted only a few times. CDR3 protein: CASSGPRGRSAFF. As DNA, the CDR3 is TGTGCCAGCAGCGGACCCAGGGGGCGAAGTGCTTTCTTT. The chain has TRBV13 and TRBJ1-1, with TRBD1 identical over 8 bases. The CDR3 consists of 13 residues. The germline CDR1 and CDR2 sequences are PRHDT and FYEKMQ (reference sequence). With 5 bases clipped from V and 11 bases from J, the junction kept 10 bases outside the gene matches.

This clonotype was observed many times. The chain joins TRBV5-1 to TRBJ1-1; perhaps TRBD1 as D (6 bases). The V end lost 0 bases, the J end lost 11 bases, and 11 bases lay between the germline ends. Germline CDR1 SGHRS, CDR2 YFSETQ. This CDR3 comprises 12 residues. CDR3 protein: CASSLEGGLAFF. CDR3 coding DNA: TGCGCCAGCAGCTTGGAAGGGGGGTTGGCTTTCTTT.

This clonotype was detected many times. This chain connects TRBV9 to TRBJ2-1; TRBD2 matches 10 bases. This CDR3 is 15 amino acids long. The germline gives CDR1 SGDLS, CDR2 YYNGEE. V lost 2 bases, J lost 5 bases, and 4 bases stayed unmatched. The CDR3 here is CASSVWTSGHNEQFF. The CDR3 DNA sequence: TGTGCCAGCAGCGTTTGGACTAGCGGACACAATGAGCAGTTCTTC.

This clonotype was detected many times. The chain is built from TRBV7-2 and TRBJ2-3; 7 bases map to TRBD1. The CDR3 has 15 amino acids. CDR1 SGHTA and CDR2 FQGNSA come from the germline V gene. V was pared by 10 bases and J by 4 bases, with 14 bases of the junction left unmatched. CDR3 sequence (DNA): TGTGCCACCCAGAGCTCCCCGACAGGGCCAGATACGCAGTATTTT. It yields the protein CATQSSPTGPDTQYF.

This clonotype is large in the sample. The chain is built from TRBV20-1 and TRBJ2-1, with 10 bases lining up with TRBD2. V shed 0 bases, J shed 8 bases, and the junction held 7 bases outside the gene matches. This CDR3 region has 15 residues. Germline assignment: CDR1 DFQATT and CDR2 SNEGSKA (reference sequence). The CDR3 is CSARDILAGAHEQFF. The CDR3 DNA is TGCAGTGCTAGAGATATCCTAGCGGGAGCGCATGAGCAGTTCTTC.

This clonotype was seen at least ten times. This rearrangement joins TRBV27 to TRBJ2-2; TRBD2 matches at 7 bases. The germline V gene encodes CDR1 MNHEY and CDR2 SMNVEV (reference sequence). The V segment lost 5 bases and the J segment 0 bases; nucleotides outside the gene matches: 12. The CDR3 loop spans 18 amino acids. The CDR3 region is CASSPSLLANANTGELFF. CDR3 nucleotides: TGTGCCAGCAGTCCGAGTCTACTAGCGAACGCGAACACCGGGGAGCTGTTTTTT.

The rearrangement links TRBV10-2 to TRBJ1-2, with D unclear. The germline V and J ends were trimmed by 2 bases and 5 bases, with 9 bases remaining between them. Germline V CDR1 and CDR2: WSHSY, SAAADI. The CDR3 runs 13 residues. CDR3 sequence reads: CASSEGRSYGYTF. CDR3 DNA: TGCGCCAGCAGTGAGGGCAGGAGTTATGGCTACACCTTC.

Many counts were recorded for this clonotype. V is TRBV20-1 and J is TRBJ1-2; D gene uncertain. Germline V lookup: CDR1 DFQATT, CDR2 SNEGSKA (reference sequence). The CDR3 length is 15 residues. V gave up 5 bases and J gave up 4 bases, with 20 bases separating them. In DNA form, the CDR3 reads TGCAGTGCTCGGGATCCACTTCCGGCCATCTATGGCTACACCTTC. Translation gives CSARDPLPAIYGYTF.

The chain carries TRBV6-1 and TRBJ2-2; 10 bases line up with TRBD2. CDR1 is MNHNS, CDR2 SASEGT, per germline. This CDR3 has 16 amino acids. Losses at the gene ends were 6 bases for V and 7 bases for J; bases not matched to a gene: 11. As DNA, the CDR3 is TGTGCCAGCAGGTCTAGCGGGAGTAGGCTGAGCGGGGAGCTGTTTTTT. Translated, it gives CASRSSGSRLSGELFF.

The table lists this clonotype with many counts. The chain joins TRBV7-8 to TRBJ2-5; D may correspond to TRBD1 or TRBD2 (5 bases each). V lost 0 bases and J 5 bases, leaving 13 bases between the germline ends. This CDR3 is built from 15 residues. The germline CDR1 and CDR2 sequences are SGHVS and FQNEAQ. In nucleotides, the CDR3 is TGTGCCAGCAGCTTAGCACTAGGGGAAGTGGAGACCCAGTACTTC. It is translated as CASSLALGEVETQYF.

The V call is TRBV7-4, the J call TRBJ1-5; 8 nucleotides align to TRBD1. Looked up from germline, CDR1 is SGHVT and CDR2 is SQSDAQ. There are 17 residues in the CDR3. The J segment lost 7 bases and the V segment lost 2 bases, leaving 13 bases of the junction unmatched. CDR3 bases: TGTGCCAGCAGCTTATTTTTTTGGACAGGGTATAGACAGCCCCAGCATTTT. As protein: CASSLFFWTGYRQPQHF.

This clonotype was counted many times. The chain links TRBV25-1 to TRBJ1-2; the match to TRBD1 covers 8 bases. The J segment lost 3 bases and the V segment lost 3 bases, leaving 0 bases of the junction unmatched. The length of the CDR3 is 13 residues. The germline CDR1 and CDR2 sequences are MGHDK and SYGVNS. The CDR3 reads CASSEDRDYGYTF. The CDR3 region has the DNA TGTGCCAGCAGTGAGGACAGGGACTATGGCTACACCTTC.

This clonotype was found many times. The gene calls are TRBV20-1 and TRBJ2-1, with D perhaps TRBD2 (7 bases). The germline V gene has CDR1 DFQATT and CDR2 SNEGSKA (reference sequence). The CDR3 totals 14 residues. The V gene lost 1 base and the J gene lost 5 bases, with 12 bases spanning the gap. The CDR3 DNA sequence: TGCAGTGCTAGAGGGGGGGGGCCTGACAATGAGCAGTTCTTC. It codes for CSARGGGPDNEQFF.

This clonotype was found many times. Here the CDR3 DNA reads TGTGCCAGCAGCGTAGGAGCGGGAGTAATAGAGACCCAGTACTTC. Translating it yields CASSVGAGVIETQYF. The gene calls are TRBV9 and TRBJ2-5, with TRBD2 identical over 8 bases. The CDR3 sequence is 15 residues long. Germline CDR1 reads SGDLS; CDR2 reads YYNGEE. The V gene end was trimmed by 0 bases and the J gene end by 4 bases; junction bases not matched to a gene: 5.

At least ten counts were recorded for this clonotype. The CDR3 DNA is TGCAGTGCTAGGCCAAGAGAAGCGGGACTGTTATACAATGAGCAGTTCTTC. Translation: CSARPREAGLLYNEQFF. The V gene is TRBV20-1, the J gene TRBJ2-1, with 7 nucleotides matching TRBD2. V gave up 3 bases and J gave up 4 bases; unmatched junction bases: 15. Germline assignment: CDR1 DFQATT and CDR2 SNEGSKA (reference sequence). The CDR3 loop spans 17 amino acids.

This clonotype was picked up many times. The chain links TRBV12-3 or TRBV12-4 to TRBJ1-1, with D maybe TRBD1 (5 bases). V lost 3 bases, J lost 5 bases, and 10 bases lay in between. CDR3 length equals 13 residues. This chain's CDR3 is CASSLQGRTEAFF. In DNA, the CDR3 is TGTGCCAGCAGTTTGCAGGGCCGTACTGAAGCTTTCTTT.

This clonotype was seen at least ten times. The rearrangement joins TRBV20-1 to TRBJ2-2; no definite D call. The V and J ends lost 3 bases and 6 bases respectively, with 14 bases between them. The germline CDR1 and CDR2 sequences are DFQATT and SNEGSKA (reference sequence). This CDR3 contains 14 residues. CDR3 nucleotides: TGCAGTGCTAGGTTCCCCCCGCAAGCCGGGGAGCTGTTTTTT. This encodes CSARFPPQAGELFF.

Of note for this clonotype: An end of the junction does not agree with germline; a read error may underlie this. The chain couples TRBV3-1 to TRBJ2-1; 11 nucleotides line up with TRBD2. Germline V gene lookup returns CDR1 LGHDT and CDR2 YNNKEL (reference sequence). The CDR3 totals 18 residues. Here the CDR3 reads CACSHDTSGSIAYNEQFF. The CDR3 region has the DNA TGTGCCTGCAGCCATGATACTAGCGGGAGTATCGCCTACAATGAGCAGTTCTTC.

In the case of this clonotype: A much larger clone is a single base away; this may be a read error. The rearrangement links TRBV12-3 or TRBV12-4 to TRBJ1-4; D remains ambiguous. V was pared by 2 bases and J by 5 bases, with 6 bases between. The CDR3 sequence is 13 residues long. The DNA for the CDR3 is TGTGCCAGCAGTTTATTACGGAATGAAAAACTGTTTTTT. Its protein is CASSLLRNEKLFF.

This clonotype was seen many times. The chain couples TRBV20-1 to TRBJ2-2; 12 bases are shared with TRBD1. The ends lost 1 base at V and 5 bases at J; junction bases unmatched: 8. The CDR3 consists of 17 residues. Germline CDR1 is DFQATT and CDR2 is SNEGSKA (reference sequence). CDR3 residues: CSARGGDRGRKTGELFF. DNA of the CDR3: TGCAGTGCTAGAGGGGGGGACAGGGGGCGGAAGACCGGGGAGCTGTTTTTT.

This clonotype has a count of ten or more. The DNA of the CDR3 is TGTGCCATACAGGGCCATCTTCGCGGAAACACCATATATTTT. Protein product: CAIQGHLRGNTIYF. This chain uses TRBV6-1 with TRBJ1-3; tentatively, D is TRBD1 (6 bases). The CDR3 contains 14 residues. The V and J ends lost 10 bases and 4 bases respectively, with 17 bases between them. Germline-derived CDR1 and CDR2 are MNHNS and SASEGT.

At least ten counts were recorded for this clonotype. V usage is TRBV4-2 and J usage is TRBJ2-5; a weak D match, TRBD2 (6 bases). Germline CDR1 is LGHNA and CDR2 is YNFKEQ. Trimming cost V 0 bases and J 5 bases, with 16 bases left between them. The CDR3 is made up of 16 amino acids. The CDR3 protein is CASSQEVGGIFETQYF. In DNA, the CDR3 is TGTGCCAGCAGCCAAGAGGTCGGCGGGATCTTCGAGACCCAGTACTTC.

This clonotype appeared many times. The V gene is TRBV7-9, the J gene TRBJ2-5; TRBD2 is a possible D gene (5 bases). Per the germline V gene, CDR1 is SEHNR and CDR2 is FQNEAQ (reference sequence). The V and J ends lost 0 bases and 5 bases respectively, with 16 bases between them. This CDR3 spans 16 amino acids. The CDR3 sequence is CASSLAGGPNWETQYF. The CDR3 DNA reads as TGTGCCAGCAGCTTAGCCGGAGGCCCAAACTGGGAGACCCAGTACTTC. The full variable domain, completed using reference TRBV7-9 and TRBJ2-5, is DTGVSQNPRHKITKRGQNVTFRCDPISEHNRLYWYRQTLGQGPEFLTYFQNEAQLEKSRLLSDRFSAERPKGSFSTLEIQRTEQGDSAMYLCASSLAGGPNWETQYFGPGTRLLVL.

This clonotype was seen at least ten times. The genes are TRBV27 and TRBJ2-3; D uncertain. This CDR3 region has 16 residues. V was cut by 5 bases and J by 1 base, with 16 bases left in between. Germline assignment: CDR1 MNHEY and CDR2 SMNVEV (reference sequence). The CDR3 here is CASSTRSYGGTDTQYF. Written as DNA, the CDR3 is TGTGCCAGCAGTACGCGTAGCTATGGTGGCACAGATACGCAGTATTTT.

Of note for this clonotype: Just one base apart from a much larger clone, this may be a read error. This rearrangement joins TRBV7-2 to TRBJ2-3; D is perhaps TRBD1 (5 bases). The CDR3 totals 12 residues. Germline lookup yields CDR1 SGHTA and CDR2 FQGNSA. V was cut by 5 bases and J by 15 bases, with 18 bases left in between. The CDR3 DNA is TGTGCCAGCAGCCAGGACCACAGACAGCATTATTTT. Its translation is CASSQDHRQHYF. The entire variable domain, with the rest obtained from reference TRBV7-2 and TRBJ2-3, is as follows: GAGVSQSPSNKVTEKGKDVELRCDPISGHTALYWYRQSLGQGLEFLIYFQGNSAPDKSGLPSDRFSAERTGGSVSTLTIQRTQQEDSAVYLCASSQDHRQHYFGPGTRLTVL.

This clonotype appeared many times. This chain links TRBV27 with TRBJ2-5, with 9 nucleotides matching TRBD1. Germline CDR1 is MNHEY and CDR2 is SMNVEV (reference sequence). J gave up 5 bases and V 6 bases, and 1 base lay outside the gene matches. The CDR3 has 12 residues. The CDR3 sequence: CASRQGAETQYF. DNA of the CDR3: TGTGCCAGCAGACAGGGGGCCGAGACCCAGTACTTC.

This clonotype was seen repeatedly, ten times or more. The rearrangement links TRBV5-1 to TRBJ2-1; 11 bases are shared with TRBD1. With 4 bases clipped from V and 5 bases from J, the junction kept 5 bases outside the gene matches. CDR1 is SGHRS, CDR2 YFSETQ, per germline. The CDR3 has 15 residues. The CDR3, as DNA: TGCGCCAGCAGCCGGGACAGGGGGAACGACAATGAGCAGTTCTTC. Translation: CASSRDRGNDNEQFF.

In its sample, this clonotype was seen many times. The V gene is TRBV5-1, the J gene TRBJ2-5, with TRBD2 matching 13 bases. This CDR3 spans 16 amino acids. Trimming removed 3 bases from V and 2 bases from J; junction bases left unmatched: 4. Per germline, CDR1 SGHRS and CDR2 YFSETQ. The CDR3, as DNA: TGCGCCAGCAGCTGGGGACTAGCGGGAAGGCAAGAGACCCAGTACTTC. Translating gives CASSWGLAGRQETQYF.